This paragraph covers one TCR beta chain sequence. Its matching antigen is unknown. The CDR3 is 17 amino acids. Germline V CDR1 and CDR2: MGHDK, SYGVNS. J lost 7 bases, V lost 5 bases, and 15 bases had no gene match. TCRdb ran MiXCR on the 5' RACE reads and lists one entry per CDR3 protein. This table holds fewer than 50,000 distinct CDR3 sequences, 7.3% found once. This sample is drawn from a study of T-cell memory formation after mild COVID-19. Across the study: TCR clusters were mostly confined to one donor each.

General study points: The study detected some responding clones in pre-infection memory, suggesting cross-reactive memory joined. CD4+ clones that contracted lay mainly in CM and EM; CD8+ ones lay in EMRA. Balance between CD4 and CD8 was seen in clones contracting day 15 to 85, and a CD4+ lean was seen in later expanders.

Sequenced sample: PBMCs or a T cell subset sorted from them (not recorded which). The clonotype originates from a man in his late teens or twenties who had mild COVID-19 (a few samples of this study predate the infection). Cell type and time point are not known. This chain links TRBV25-1 with TRBJ2-1; TRBD1 aligns across 9 bases. The CDR3 loop reads CASSPRTGVPQLNEQFF. The CDR3, as DNA: TGTGCCAGCAGTCCCCGGACAGGGGTCCCTCAGTTGAATGAGCAGTTCTTC.